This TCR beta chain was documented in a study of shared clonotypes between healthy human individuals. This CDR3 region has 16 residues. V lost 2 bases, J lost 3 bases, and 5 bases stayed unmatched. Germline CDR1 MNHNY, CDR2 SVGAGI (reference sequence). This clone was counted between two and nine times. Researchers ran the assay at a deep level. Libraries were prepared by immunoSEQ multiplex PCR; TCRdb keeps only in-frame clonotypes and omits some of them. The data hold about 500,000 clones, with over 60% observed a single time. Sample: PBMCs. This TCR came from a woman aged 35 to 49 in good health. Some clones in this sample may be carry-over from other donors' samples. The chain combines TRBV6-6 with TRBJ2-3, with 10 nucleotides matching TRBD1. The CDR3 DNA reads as TGTGCCAGCAGTTACCCGGGACAGGGGTTTACAGATACGCAGTATTTT. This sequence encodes CASSYPGQGFTDTQYF.